These T cell receptor beta chains were read from a single sample in a study of T cell changes during pregnancy in multiple sclerosis. Data came from immunoSEQ multiplex PCR; TCRdb stores just in-frame clones and leaves some out. Of around 45,000 clones in the sample, approximately 92% were seen once. The source material was CD8+ T cells from peripheral blood mononuclear cells, sampled in the second trimester of pregnancy. These receptor sequences come from a female donor with multiple sclerosis, enrolled in a pregnancy study. The CDR3 runs from the conserved cysteine through the conserved F or W. The D gene is left open where the match is weak. Some rows have no size entry. The others give once, few or many, or a class for an expanded clone.

TRBV27	TRBD1	TRBJ1-6	.	CASSSAGGSSPLHF	TGTGCCAGCAGTTCAGCAGGGGGAAGTTCACCCCTCCACTTT
TRBV7-6	.	TRBJ2-1	.	CASSLQGSSYNEQFF	TGTGCCAGCAGCTTACAGGGGAGCTCCTACAATGAGCAGTTCTTC
TRBV27	.	TRBJ2-7	.	CASSSYRTNSYEQYF	TGTGCCAGCAGTTCGTACAGGACGAACTCCTACGAGCAGTACTTC
TRBV29-1	.	TRBJ2-1	once	CSVEFWAGNNEQFF	TGCAGCGTTGAATTTTGGGCCGGGAACAATGAGCAGTTCTTC
TRBV27	.	TRBJ1-2	few	CASRPKGLSLRYYGYTF	TGTGCCAGCAGGCCGAAGGGACTCTCTCTCCGATACTATGGCTACACCTTC
TRBV5-8	.	TRBJ1-1	.	CASSLAWGGWTEAFF	TGTGCCAGCAGCTTGGCATGGGGAGGTTGGACTGAAGCTTTCTTT
TRBV4-1	.	TRBJ1-2	.	CASSRPVGVQGGYTF	TGCGCCAGCAGCCGCCCCGTCGGGGTTCAAGGAGGCTACACCTTC
TRBV4-2	TRBD2	TRBJ2-3	.	CASSHLTGTRQWDTQYF	TGTGCCAGCAGCCACCTAACCGGGACTAGACAGTGGGATACGCAGTATTTT
TRBV27	.	TRBJ1-1	.	CATKGGRKAFF	TGTGCCACTAAGGGGGGGCGAAAAGCTTTCTTT
TRBV6-6	TRBD1	TRBJ2-3	.	CASSRDRDTQYF	TGTGCCAGCAGTAGGGACAGGGATACGCAGTATTTT
TRBV6-1	.	TRBJ1-5	.	CASSESRYSNQPQHF	TGTGCCAGCAGTGAATCGCGGTATAGCAATCAGCCCCAGCATTTT
TRBV6-6	TRBD2	TRBJ2-1	.	CASTDLEAGALVEQFF	TGTGCCAGCACCGACTTAGAAGCGGGGGCCCTGGTTGAGCAGTTCTTC
TRBV6-1	TRBD1	TRBJ2-2	.	CAGQGWTGAWGELFF	TGTGCCGGCCAAGGGTGGACAGGAGCCTGGGGGGAGCTGTTTTTT
TRBV7-8	TRBD2	TRBJ2-1	.	CASSLGGGAGEQFF	TGTGCCAGCAGCTTAGGCGGGGGGGCCGGTGAGCAGTTCTTC
TRBV5-4	.	TRBJ2-6	.	CAGAGAGANVLTF	TGTGCCGGCGCAGGGGCAGGGGCCAACGTCCTGACTTTC